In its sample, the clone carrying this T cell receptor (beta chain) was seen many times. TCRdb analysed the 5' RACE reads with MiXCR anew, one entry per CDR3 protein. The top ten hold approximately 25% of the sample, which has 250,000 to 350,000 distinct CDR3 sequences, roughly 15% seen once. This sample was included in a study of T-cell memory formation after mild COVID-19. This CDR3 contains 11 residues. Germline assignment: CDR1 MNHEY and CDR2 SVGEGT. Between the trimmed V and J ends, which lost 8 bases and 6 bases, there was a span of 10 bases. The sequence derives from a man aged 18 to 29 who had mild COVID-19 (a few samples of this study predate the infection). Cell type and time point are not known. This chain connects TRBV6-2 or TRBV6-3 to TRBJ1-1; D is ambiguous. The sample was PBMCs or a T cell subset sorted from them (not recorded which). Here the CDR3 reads CASRMMAEAFF. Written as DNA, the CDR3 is TGTGCCAGCCGAATGATGGCTGAAGCTTTCTTT.